This is a list of T cell receptor beta chains from one sample in a study of blood T cell repertoires in COVID-19. Clones were read by immunoSEQ multiplex PCR, and TCRdb kept only the in-frame ones, dropping some. The table shows about 35,000 clones, with around 80% occurring only once. Source material: peripheral blood. These receptor sequences come from a man older than 75 with active or convalescent COVID-19. Each CDR3 is given with its conserved first and last residue. The D gene is left open where the match is weak. Clone size is stated in some rows and not others, as once, few, many or a class when expanded.

V gene	clone size	J gene	D gene	CDR3 protein	CDR3 DNA
TRBV28	-	TRBJ2-7	-	CASRSSYEQYF	TGTGCCAGCAGATCGTCCTACGAGCAGTACTTC
TRBV18	-	TRBJ2-1	TRBD2	CASSPPGLEYNEQFF	TGTGCCAGCTCACCGCCGGGACTAGAGTACAATGAGCAGTTCTTC
TRBV6-6	-	TRBJ1-1	-	CASSYSPGTATEAFF	TGTGCCAGCAGTTACTCCCCAGGCACGGCCACTGAAGCTTTCTTT
TRBV2	-	TRBJ1-4	TRBD1	CASEGQGSEKLFF	TGTGCCTCCGAGGGACAGGGGAGTGAAAAACTGTTTTTT
TRBV24-1	-	TRBJ2-3	TRBD2	CATSDSGTSGTFWDTQYF	TGTGCCACCAGTGATTCCGGGACTAGCGGGACATTTTGGGATACGCAGTATTTT
TRBV11-2	-	TRBJ2-7	TRBD2	CASSLNFPGLATSYEQYF	TGTGCCAGCAGCTTAAACTTCCCGGGACTAGCGACTTCCTACGAGCAGTACTTC
TRBV28	-	TRBJ2-2	-	CASALGGTGELFF	TGTGCCAGCGCCCTCGGGGGCACCGGGGAGCTGTTTTTT
TRBV11-2	-	TRBJ1-5	TRBD1	CASSPGTANQPQHF	TGTGCCAGCAGCCCCGGGACAGCAAATCAGCCCCAGCATTTT
TRBV19	-	TRBJ1-1	-	CASSKQSANTEAFF	TGTGCCAGTAGCAAACAGTCCGCGAACACTGAAGCTTTCTTT
TRBV10-3	-	TRBJ2-7	-	CAISDRQGSYEQYF	TGTGCCATCAGTGACAGGCAGGGGAGTTACGAGCAGTACTTC
TRBV5-4	-	TRBJ2-1	TRBD2	CASSLDLAGVKNEQFF	TGTGCCAGCAGCTTAGATCTAGCGGGAGTAAAGAATGAGCAGTTCTTC
TRBV12-3/TRBV12-4	-	TRBJ2-2	-	CAEGASDTGELFF	TGTGCCGAGGGGGCTAGCGACACCGGGGAGCTGTTTTTT
TRBV4-2	-	TRBJ2-3	TRBD1	CASSLEQGATDTQYF	TGTGCCAGCAGCCTGGAACAGGGGGCAACAGATACGCAGTATTTT
TRBV28	-	TRBJ1-2	-	CASSFFDYGYTF	TGTGCCAGCAGTTTCTTTGACTATGGCTACACCTTC
TRBV19	-	TRBJ2-3	TRBD1	CASRRGQGSTDTQYF	TGTGCCAGTAGGCGAGGACAGGGGTCGACAGATACGCAGTATTTT
TRBV10-3	once	TRBJ2-7	TRBD1	CAISEPTGQFYEQYF	TGTGCCATCAGTGAGCCAACGGGACAGTTCTACGAGCAGTACTTC
TRBV6-1	once	TRBJ1-5	TRBD1	CASSGADRARGQPQHF	TGTGCCAGCAGTGGGGCGGACAGGGCGCGAGGACAGCCCCAGCATTTT
TRBV27	-	TRBJ1-4	-	CASSFGLATNEKLFF	TGTGCCAGCAGTTTTGGCCTTGCAACTAATGAAAAACTGTTTTTT
TRBV7-8	once	TRBJ1-1	-	CASSPGTFRDTEAFF	TGTGCCAGCAGCCCTGGGACTTTTAGGGACACTGAAGCTTTCTTT
TRBV2	-	TRBJ2-5	TRBD2	CASRRLAGVETQYF	TGTGCCAGCAGGAGACTAGCGGGAGTAGAGACCCAGTACTTC
TRBV11-2	-	TRBJ2-5	TRBD2	CASSAAGLLETQYF	TGTGCCAGCAGCGCAGCGGGACTACTTGAGACCCAGTACTTC
TRBV5-1	-	TRBJ1-2	-	CASSLTGFNYGYTF	TGCGCCAGCAGCTTGACAGGCTTTAACTATGGCTACACCTTC